This T cell receptor beta chain was identified in a study of blood T cell repertoires in COVID-19. Overall study: COVID-19 samples from acute and convalescent phases originated in the United States, Italy and Spain. PBMCs, B-cell-depleted T cells, or T cells provided the cDNA or gDNA that made up the material.

Produced via immunoSEQ multiplex PCR; TCRdb's table is partial and in-frame only. Of some 150,000 clones in the sample, roughly four fifths were seen once. The CDR3 length is 14 residues. Trimming stripped 2 bases from V and 8 bases from J, with 12 bases between. Germline loops: CDR1 KGHSH, CDR2 LQKENI. This clone was detected many times. The rearrangement joins TRBV18 to TRBJ1-4, with no clear D. Source material: peripheral blood. The sequence came from a woman of 80 years or more with acute or convalescent COVID-19. CDR3 protein: CASSPSGNKEKLFF. Written as DNA, the CDR3 is TGTGCCAGCTCACCATCAGGAAATAAAGAAAAACTGTTTTTT. The variable domain in full, completed from reference TRBV18 and TRBJ1-4, reads NAGVMQNPRHLVRRRGQEARLRCSPMKGHSHVYWYRQLPEEGLKFMVYLQKENIIDESGMPKERFSAEFPKEGPSILRIQQVVRGDSAAYFCASSPSGNKEKLFFGSGTQLSVL.